Below, 21 T cell receptor beta chains from the same sample are listed, as sequenced in a study of blood T cell repertoires in COVID-19. The table came from immunoSEQ multiplex PCR; TCRdb's copy has only in-frame clones and leaves some out. The sample has over 250,000 clones; approximately 83% are singletons. Sequencing input: peripheral blood. The source is a human donor in a cohort sampled during active COVID-19.

V is TRBV10-3 and J is TRBJ2-5; D is unclear. There are 14 residues in the CDR3. Looked up from germline, CDR1 is ENHRY and CDR2 is SYGVKD. Trimming shortened V by 6 bases and J by 4 bases, and 15 bases separated the two germline ends. The CDR3, as DNA: TGTGCCATCAGCGAGGTTGGAGTCGGAGAGACCCAGTACTTC. It translates to CAISEVGVGETQYF.

The J gene is TRBJ2-2, the V gene TRBV19; TRBD1 agrees at 9 bases. This CDR3 contains 14 residues. CDR1 is LNHDA and CDR2 is SQIVND in the germline V gene (reference sequence). V trimming: 5 bases; J trimming: 5 bases; junction bases outside the gene matches: 3. CDR3 region: CASSLDRGTGELFF. The CDR3 nucleotides are TGTGCCAGTAGTCTTGACAGGGGGACCGGGGAGCTGTTTTTT.

V gene TRBV27 combines with J gene TRBJ1-4, with D possibly TRBD1 on 6 matching bases. The CDR3 has 16 residues. Germline values: CDR1 MNHEY, CDR2 SMNVEV (reference sequence). V dropped 2 bases and J dropped 4 bases, with 14 bases sitting between them. The CDR3 here is CASSLGQGRFNEKLFF. CDR3 coding DNA: TGTGCCAGCAGTTTAGGGCAGGGGCGATTTAATGAAAAACTGTTTTTT.

The V and J genes are TRBV15 and TRBJ2-3, with D possibly being TRBD1 (6 bases). There are 16 residues in the CDR3. With 5 bases removed from V and 4 bases from J, the gap between germline ends came to 19 bases. Germline V gene data show CDR1 as LNHNV and CDR2 as YYDKDF (reference sequence). The CDR3 sequence is CATSASRGRVADTQYF. The CDR3 nucleotides read TGTGCCACCAGCGCAAGCAGGGGAAGGGTAGCAGATACGCAGTATTTT.

CDR3 DNA sequence: TGTGCCAGCACTCCCTCCGCGGGTCCGAACACTGAAGCTTTCTTT. Translating gives CASTPSAGPNTEAFF. The rearrangement links TRBV27 to TRBJ1-1; D call uncertain. The CDR3 totals 15 residues. Trimming stripped 7 bases from V and 1 base from J, with 16 bases between. Germline V CDR1 and CDR2: MNHEY, SMNVEV (reference sequence).

This clone was recorded once. The rearrangement joins TRBV6-1 to TRBJ2-4; a weak D match, TRBD1 (6 bases). V gave up 2 bases and J gave up 0 bases, with 23 bases separating them. The CDR3 is 20 residues long. Per germline, CDR1 MNHNS and CDR2 SASEGT. CDR3 region: CASSEWGNRVSGLAKNIQYF. The CDR3 DNA sequence: TGTGCCAGCAGTGAATGGGGTAACAGGGTGTCCGGCTTAGCCAAAAACATTCAGTACTTC.

The J gene is TRBJ2-2, the V gene TRBV19; tentative D call: TRBD2 (5 bases). The CDR3 covers 14 residues. From germline, CDR1 is LNHDA and CDR2 SQIVND (reference sequence). V lost 7 bases to trimming and J lost 1 base, with 10 bases between them. The CDR3 DNA reads TGTGCCAGTACGCGGACTCAGAACACCGGGGAGCTGTTTTTT. Amino acid sequence: CASTRTQNTGELFF.

The chain couples TRBV5-4 to TRBJ1-1, with TRBD1 matching 9 bases. The CDR3 totals 13 residues. The germline V gene encodes CDR1 SGHNT and CDR2 YYREEE (reference sequence). The V and J ends lost 4 bases and 5 bases, in that order; junction bases with no gene match: 3. CDR3 coding DNA: TGTGCCAGCAGCATGGACAGGGGAACTGAAGCTTTCTTT. Its translation is CASSMDRGTEAFF.

The chain recombines TRBV5-1 with TRBJ2-1, with 9 nucleotides matching TRBD2. With V trimmed by 0 bases and J by 10 bases, 14 bases remained unmatched. Germline V gene lookup returns CDR1 SGHRS and CDR2 YFSETQ. The CDR3 loop spans 17 amino acids. For the CDR3, the DNA is TGCGCCAGCAGCTTGGAGGCGGGCGGGAGGGGATCGAAGGAGCAGTTCTTC. This translates into CASSLEAGGRGSKEQFF.

This clone has a single count. The chain links TRBV3-1 (or the pseudogene TRBV3-2) to TRBJ2-3, with D perhaps TRBD1 (6 bases). This CDR3 contains 17 residues. Trimming took off 4 bases at V and 4 bases at J, with 21 bases between the two ends. The V gene's germline CDR1 is LGHDT and CDR2 YNNKEL (reference sequence). The CDR3 spells CASSPGVFGTRPDTQYF. The CDR3 coding sequence is TGTGCCAGCAGCCCAGGGGTTTTTGGAACTCGGCCAGATACGCAGTATTTT.

The CDR3 nucleotides read TGTGCCATCAGTGGGAAACCGGGACAGGCCTACGAGCAGTACTTC. Translated, it gives CAISGKPGQAYEQYF. The rearrangement links TRBV10-3 to TRBJ2-7; 8 bases map to TRBD1. Germline values: CDR1 ENHRY, CDR2 SYGVKD. V trimming: 4 bases; J trimming: 2 bases; junction bases outside the gene matches: 7. The CDR3 has 15 amino acids.

The chain carries TRBV27 and TRBJ2-7; TRBD2 agrees at 13 bases. The V gene's germline CDR1 is MNHEY and CDR2 SMNVEV (reference sequence). V trimming: 6 bases; J trimming: 6 bases; junction bases outside the gene matches: 5. This CDR3 has 14 amino acids. The CDR3 is CASRLLAGGGEQYF. The CDR3 DNA reads TGTGCCAGCAGATTACTAGCGGGAGGGGGCGAGCAGTACTTC.

This chain's CDR3 is CASSPPHRRERERLETQYF. DNA of the CDR3: TGTGCCAGCAGCCCCCCCCACAGGCGGGAGCGGGAGAGGTTAGAGACCCAGTACTTC. The chain carries TRBV7-8 and TRBJ2-5; 8 nucleotides agree with TRBD2. The germline V gene encodes CDR1 SGHVS and CDR2 FQNEAQ. V gave up 5 bases and J gave up 4 bases; unmatched junction bases: 21. CDR3 size: 19 residues.

V is TRBV27 and J is TRBJ2-1, with 15 bases that match TRBD2. Germline-derived CDR1 and CDR2 are MNHEY and SMNVEV (reference sequence). J was trimmed by 2 bases and V by 4 bases; bases with no gene match: 12. The CDR3 runs 20 residues. The DNA for the CDR3 is TGTGCCAGCAGTTCAACCCGGGGACTAGCGGGAGGAGGGACCTACAATGAGCAGTTCTTC. Amino acid sequence: CASSSTRGLAGGGTYNEQFF.

This sequence joins TRBV3-1 (or the pseudogene TRBV3-2) and TRBJ1-1; D ambiguous. Germline values: CDR1 LGHDT, CDR2 YNNKEL (reference sequence). The V gene lost 4 bases and the J gene lost 5 bases, with 17 bases spanning the gap. The CDR3 extends over 15 amino acids. CDR3 residues: CASSRSTGLGTEAFF. As DNA, the CDR3 is TGTGCCAGCAGCCGCAGTACGGGATTAGGGACTGAAGCTTTCTTT.

The V gene is TRBV3-1 (or the pseudogene TRBV3-2), the J gene TRBJ2-7, with D perhaps matching TRBD2 (5 bases). Germline CDR1 is LGHDT and CDR2 is YNNKEL (reference sequence). This CDR3 contains 14 residues. With 4 bases removed from V and 6 bases from J, the gap between germline ends came to 16 bases. The CDR3 here is CASSLGHRRLEQYF. DNA of the CDR3: TGTGCCAGCAGCCTGGGCCACCGGAGGCTCGAGCAGTACTTC.

This clone was detected only a few times. The chain recombines TRBV29-1 with TRBJ1-3; D is uncertain. Per the germline V gene, CDR1 is SQVTM and CDR2 is ANQGSEA. Trimming removed 6 bases from V and 0 bases from J, with 12 bases in between. The CDR3 has 14 amino acids. The chain's CDR3 is CSVGPRSSGNTIYF. DNA of the CDR3: TGCAGCGTAGGCCCACGGAGCTCTGGAAACACCATATATTTT.

The V call is TRBV4-3, the J call TRBJ2-1; 9 bases map to TRBD2. CDR3 length: 16 amino acids. Trimming took 1 base from V and 3 from J; bases not matched to a gene: 4. CDR1 and CDR2 from the germline V gene are LGHNA and YSLEER. The CDR3 reads CASSQAPSGVYNEQFF. Here the CDR3 DNA reads TGCGCCAGCAGCCAAGCTCCTAGCGGGGTCTACAATGAGCAGTTCTTC.

The V call is TRBV25-1, the J call TRBJ1-5; D is ambiguous. The germline V gene has CDR1 MGHDK and CDR2 SYGVNS. Trimming shortened V by 2 bases and J by 10 bases, and 12 bases separated the two germline ends. This CDR3 has 13 amino acids. The CDR3 DNA reads as TGTGCCAGCAGTGAAGTTTCGGGTTCTCCCCAGCATTTT. Amino acid sequence: CASSEVSGSPQHF.

The chain employs TRBV28 and TRBJ2-1, with D tentatively TRBD1 (6 bases). V lost 5 bases and J 8 bases, leaving 22 bases between the germline ends. The germline gives CDR1 MDHEN, CDR2 SYDVKM. The CDR3 runs to 16 residues. CDR3 nucleotide sequence: TGTGCCAGCAGTCCTCTCGGACAGTCTTTCTCGGATGAGCAGTTCTTC. Translating gives CASSPLGQSFSDEQFF.

CDR3 residues: CASSLTLAQGEAFF. As DNA, the CDR3 is TGTGCCAGCAGCCTAACCTTAGCCCAGGGGGAAGCTTTCTTT. V and J are TRBV7-9 and TRBJ1-1; tentatively, D is TRBD1 (6 bases). Germline loops: CDR1 SEHNR, CDR2 FQNEAQ (reference sequence). The CDR3 runs 14 residues. The V and J ends lost 5 bases and 8 bases respectively, with 18 bases between them.